Each of the 10 T cell receptor beta chains below was sequenced from the same sample in a study of blood T cell repertoires in COVID-19. Assay used: immunoSEQ multiplex PCR; TCRdb lists only in-frame clones, some missing. The table includes approximately 200,000 clones, around 81% detected once. Sequences were obtained from PBMCs or T cells enriched from blood (not recorded which). Source of these receptors: a middle-aged man who had recovered from COVID-19.

The chain links TRBV4-1 to TRBJ2-5, with D possibly matching TRBD1 (6 bases). V dropped 1 base and J dropped 6 bases, with 15 bases sitting between them. This CDR3 contains 15 residues. CDR1 is MGHRA, CDR2 YSYEKL, per germline. The CDR3 nucleotides read TGCGCCAGCAGCCAAGTGGTCAGGGGTGGAAAGACCCAGTACTTC. It codes for CASSQVVRGGKTQYF.

The V gene is TRBV29-1, the J gene TRBJ2-2; 7 bases are a match to TRBD1. The J segment lost 3 bases and the V segment lost 7 bases, leaving 11 bases of the junction unmatched. This CDR3 is built from 15 residues. CDR1 SQVTM and CDR2 ANQGSEA come from the germline V gene. CDR3 residues: CSARQGVFDTGELFF. Written as DNA, the CDR3 is TGCAGCGCTCGGCAGGGGGTCTTCGACACCGGGGAGCTGTTTTTT.

This clone has only one observation. This rearrangement joins TRBV7-8 to TRBJ1-1, with no clear D. The germline gives CDR1 SGHVS, CDR2 FQNEAQ. The CDR3 is 14 residues long. V was cut by 0 bases and J by 3 bases, with 8 bases left in between. CDR3: CASSLATVDTEAFF. The DNA for the CDR3 is TGTGCCAGCAGCTTAGCCACGGTTGACACTGAAGCTTTCTTT.

The chain couples TRBV11-2 to TRBJ1-4, with a possible D match to TRBD1 (6 bases). There are 13 residues in the CDR3. Germline CDR1 and CDR2: SGHAT and FQNNGV. Trimming took off 5 bases at V and 5 bases at J, with 9 bases between the two ends. The CDR3 region has the DNA TGTGCCAGCAGCCGTGGACAGAATGAAAAACTGTTTTTT. It specifies CASSRGQNEKLFF.

This clone was seen a handful of times. The rearrangement uses TRBV5-1 and TRBJ2-1, with D possibly TRBD2 on 5 matching bases. The ends were cut back, 3 bases at V and 10 bases at J, with 11 bases in the middle. From germline, CDR1 is SGHRS and CDR2 YFSETQ. The CDR3 spans 12 residues. CDR3 amino acids: CASSSNGIEQFF. The CDR3 DNA reads as TGCGCCAGCAGCTCAAACGGGATAGAGCAGTTCTTC.

The chain is built from TRBV2 and TRBJ1-4; 8 nucleotides agree with TRBD1. Germline values: CDR1 SNHLY, CDR2 FYNNEI. V trimming: 5 bases; J trimming: 5 bases; junction bases outside the gene matches: 4. CDR3 length: 14 residues. CDR3 nucleotide sequence: TGTGCCAGCAGTCCGGACAGGGAGAATGAAAAACTGTTTTTT. Translating it yields CASSPDRENEKLFF.

The chain is built from TRBV7-8 and TRBJ2-5, with no clear D. CDR3 length: 15 amino acids. CDR1 and CDR2 (germline): SGHVS, FQNEAQ. Between the trimmed V and J ends, which lost 4 bases and 1 base, there was a span of 13 bases. The CDR3 sequence is CASSYRFWAQETQYF. CDR3 DNA: TGTGCCAGCAGCTATCGATTTTGGGCCCAAGAGACCCAGTACTTC.

J is TRBJ2-7 and V is TRBV11-2; 12 bases match TRBD2. Germline loops: CDR1 SGHAT, CDR2 FQNNGV. Trimming took 6 bases from V and 2 from J; bases not matched to a gene: 2. CDR3 length equals 14 residues. The CDR3 nucleotides are TGTGCCAGCAGACGACTAGCGGGGGCCTACGAGCAGTACTTC. As protein: CASRRLAGAYEQYF.

The chain uses TRBV30 and TRBJ2-7, with 16 bases matching TRBD2. CDR3 length: 19 amino acids. Per the germline V gene, CDR1 is GTSNPN and CDR2 is SVGIG (reference sequence). Trimming at V came to 2 bases and at J to 7 bases, leaving 17 bases not matched to a gene. The CDR3 DNA reads TGTGCCTGGAGTCCGGGACTAGCGGGGGGGCTTGTCCGGCTTTTAGAGCAGTACTTC. Translation: CAWSPGLAGGLVRLLEQYF.

For this clone: Compared with germline, one end of the junction differs, possibly owing to a read error. The J gene is TRBJ1-2, the V gene TRBV18; 8 positions agree with TRBD1. This CDR3 is built from 15 residues. The germline V gene has CDR1 KGHSH and CDR2 LQKENI. CDR3 protein: CASSLGWTGNYDYTF. In DNA, the CDR3 is TGTGCCAGCTCACTAGGCTGGACAGGGAACTATGACTACACCTTC.